This TCR beta chain originates from a study of T cells in Graves' hyperthyroidism and ophthalmopathy. Study observations and caveats: A model of 13 V-J pairs discriminated ophthalmopathy from stable hyperthyroidism. Ophthalmopathy got predicted by the model a median about 6.7 months before its onset.

What was amplified from RNA transcripts were TCR beta CDR3 regions. HTBI primers drove first-round RT-PCR of the TCR CDR3. TCRdb re-derived calls from the multiplex PCR reads in MiXCR, one entry per CDR3 protein. The data hold hundreds of thousands of distinct CDR3 sequences, with around a quarter observed a single time. This clonotype has a single count. Antigen: not known. This receptor was taken from a woman between 25 and 40 years old with Graves' ophthalmopathy. The specimen sequenced was blood.

The DNA for the CDR3 is TGTGCCACCAGCAGAATGACAGAGTCCGATACGCAGTATTTT. Protein sequence: CATSRMTESDTQYF. The chain uses TRBV15 and TRBJ2-3; a possible D gene is TRBD1 (5 bases). V dropped 2 bases and J dropped 6 bases, with 12 bases sitting between them. The CDR3 spans 14 residues. Germline CDR1 is LNHNV and CDR2 is YYDKDF (reference sequence).